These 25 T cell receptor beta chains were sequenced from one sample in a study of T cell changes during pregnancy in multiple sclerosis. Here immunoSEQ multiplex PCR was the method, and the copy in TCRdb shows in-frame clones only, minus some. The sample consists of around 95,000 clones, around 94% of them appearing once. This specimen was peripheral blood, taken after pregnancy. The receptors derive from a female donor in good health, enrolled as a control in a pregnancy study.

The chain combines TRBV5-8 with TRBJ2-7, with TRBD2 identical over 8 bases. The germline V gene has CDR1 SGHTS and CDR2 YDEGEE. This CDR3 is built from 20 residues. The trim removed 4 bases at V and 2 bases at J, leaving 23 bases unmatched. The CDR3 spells CASSHLGPGQREFRPYEQYF. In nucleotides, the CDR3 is TGTGCCAGCAGCCACCTAGGCCCGGGCCAGCGGGAGTTTAGGCCCTACGAGCAGTACTTC.

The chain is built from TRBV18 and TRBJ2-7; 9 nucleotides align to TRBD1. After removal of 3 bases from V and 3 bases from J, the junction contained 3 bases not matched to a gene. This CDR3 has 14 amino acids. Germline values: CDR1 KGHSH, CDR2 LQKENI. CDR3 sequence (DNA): TGTGCCAGCTCACCGGACAGGGGAGTCTACGAGCAGTACTTC. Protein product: CASSPDRGVYEQYF.

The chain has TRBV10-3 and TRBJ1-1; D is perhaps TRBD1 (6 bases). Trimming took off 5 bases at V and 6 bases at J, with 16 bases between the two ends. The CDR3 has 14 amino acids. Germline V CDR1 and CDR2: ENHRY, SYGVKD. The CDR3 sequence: CAISPSGEGAEAFF. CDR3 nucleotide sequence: TGTGCCATCAGTCCTTCCGGGGAGGGGGCTGAAGCTTTCTTT.

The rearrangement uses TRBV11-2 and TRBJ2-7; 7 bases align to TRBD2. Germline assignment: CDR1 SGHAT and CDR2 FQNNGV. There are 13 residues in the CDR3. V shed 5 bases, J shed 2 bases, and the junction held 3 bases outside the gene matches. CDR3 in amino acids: CASSLGTTYEQYF. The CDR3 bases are TGTGCCAGCAGCCTCGGGACTACCTACGAGCAGTACTTC.

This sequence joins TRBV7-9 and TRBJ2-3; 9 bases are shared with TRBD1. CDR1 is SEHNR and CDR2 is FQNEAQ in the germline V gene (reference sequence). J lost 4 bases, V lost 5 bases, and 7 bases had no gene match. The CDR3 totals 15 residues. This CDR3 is CASSARDRESDTQYF. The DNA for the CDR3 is TGTGCCAGCAGCGCCCGGGACAGGGAGTCAGATACGCAGTATTTT.

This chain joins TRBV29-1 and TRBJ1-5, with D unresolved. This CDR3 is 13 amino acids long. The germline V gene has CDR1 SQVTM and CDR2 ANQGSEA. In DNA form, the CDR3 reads TGCCTTCCAGAGGGTGTCCCGGGTCAGCCCCAGCATTTT. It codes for CLPEGVPGQPQHF.

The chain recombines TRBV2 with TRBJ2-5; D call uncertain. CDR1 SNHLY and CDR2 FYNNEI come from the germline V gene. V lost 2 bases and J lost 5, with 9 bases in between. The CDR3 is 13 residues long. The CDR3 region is CASSEYARETQYF. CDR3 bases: TGTGCCAGCAGTGAATATGCGCGGGAGACCCAGTACTTC.

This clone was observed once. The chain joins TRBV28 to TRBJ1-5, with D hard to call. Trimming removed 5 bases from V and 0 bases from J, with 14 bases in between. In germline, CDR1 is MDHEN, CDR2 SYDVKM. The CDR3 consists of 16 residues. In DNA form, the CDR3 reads TGTGCCAGCAGTCTCGCCAGAGGGTATAGCAATCAGCCCCAGCATTTT. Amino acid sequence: CASSLARGYSNQPQHF.

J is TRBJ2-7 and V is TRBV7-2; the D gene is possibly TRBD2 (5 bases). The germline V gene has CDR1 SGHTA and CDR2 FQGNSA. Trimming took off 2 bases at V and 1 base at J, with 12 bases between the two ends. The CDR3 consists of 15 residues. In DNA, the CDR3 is TGTGCCAGCAGCTTAACCTGGGAGTCTTCCTACGAGCAGTACTTC. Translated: CASSLTWESSYEQYF.

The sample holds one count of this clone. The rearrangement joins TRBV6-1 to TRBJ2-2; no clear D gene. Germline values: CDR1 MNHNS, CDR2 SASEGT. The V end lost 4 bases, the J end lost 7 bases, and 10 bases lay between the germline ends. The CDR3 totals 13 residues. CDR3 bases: TGTGCCAGCAGTGGTCACGTCGGCGGGGAGCTGTTTTTT. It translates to CASSGHVGGELFF.

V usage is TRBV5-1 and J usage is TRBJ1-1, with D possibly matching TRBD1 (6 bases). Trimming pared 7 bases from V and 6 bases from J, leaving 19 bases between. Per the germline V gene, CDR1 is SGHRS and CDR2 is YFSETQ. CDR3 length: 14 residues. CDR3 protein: CASAGRGGGSEAFF. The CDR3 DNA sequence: TGCGCCAGCGCTGGGCGGGGAGGGGGGTCTGAAGCTTTCTTT.

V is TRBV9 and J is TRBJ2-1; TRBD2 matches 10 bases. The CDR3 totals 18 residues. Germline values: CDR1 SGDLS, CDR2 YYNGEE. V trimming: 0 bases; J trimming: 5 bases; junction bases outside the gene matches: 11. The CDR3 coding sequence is TGTGCCAGCAGCGTAGAACAGACTAGCGGGCTCCCCAACAATGAGCAGTTCTTC. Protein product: CASSVEQTSGLPNNEQFF.

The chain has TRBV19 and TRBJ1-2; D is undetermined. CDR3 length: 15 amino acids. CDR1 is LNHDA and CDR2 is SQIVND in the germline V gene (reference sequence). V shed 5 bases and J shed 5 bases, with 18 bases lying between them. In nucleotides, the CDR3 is TGTGCCAGTAGTCCTCCCACGCAGGCCCTTTATGGCTACACCTTC. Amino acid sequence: CASSPPTQALYGYTF.

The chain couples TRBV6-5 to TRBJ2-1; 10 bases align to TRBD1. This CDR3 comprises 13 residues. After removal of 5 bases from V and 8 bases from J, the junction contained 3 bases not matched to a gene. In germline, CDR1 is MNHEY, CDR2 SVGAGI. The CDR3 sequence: CASSRDRGHEQFF. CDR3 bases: TGTGCCAGCAGTCGCGACAGGGGGCATGAGCAGTTCTTC.

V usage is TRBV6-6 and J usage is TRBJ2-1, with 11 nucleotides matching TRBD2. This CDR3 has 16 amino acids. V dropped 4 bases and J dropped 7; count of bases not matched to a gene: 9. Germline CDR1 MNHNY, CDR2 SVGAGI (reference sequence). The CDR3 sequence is CASSSLRSGRVNEQFF. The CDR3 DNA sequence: TGTGCCAGCAGTTCCCTCCGTAGCGGGAGGGTAAATGAGCAGTTCTTC.

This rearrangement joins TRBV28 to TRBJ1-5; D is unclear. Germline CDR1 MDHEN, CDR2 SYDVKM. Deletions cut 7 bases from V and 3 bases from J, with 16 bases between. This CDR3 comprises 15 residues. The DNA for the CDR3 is TGTGCCAGCACCACCCCCGCCCTATACAATCAGCCCCAGCATTTT. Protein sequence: CASTTPALYNQPQHF.

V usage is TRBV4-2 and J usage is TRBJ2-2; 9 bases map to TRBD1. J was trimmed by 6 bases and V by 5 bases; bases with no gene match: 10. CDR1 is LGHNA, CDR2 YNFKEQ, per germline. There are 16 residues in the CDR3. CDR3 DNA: TGTGCCAGCAGCGAACTGGACAGGGGAGCTCCCGGGGAGCTGTTTTTT. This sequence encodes CASSELDRGAPGELFF.

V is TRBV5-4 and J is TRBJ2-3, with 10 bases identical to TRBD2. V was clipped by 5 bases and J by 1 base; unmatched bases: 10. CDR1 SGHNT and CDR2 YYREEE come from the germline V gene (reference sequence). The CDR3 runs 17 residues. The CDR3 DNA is TGTGCCAGCAGAGAAGCGGGAGGGGCCGGTGGCACAGATACGCAGTATTTT. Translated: CASREAGGAGGTDTQYF.

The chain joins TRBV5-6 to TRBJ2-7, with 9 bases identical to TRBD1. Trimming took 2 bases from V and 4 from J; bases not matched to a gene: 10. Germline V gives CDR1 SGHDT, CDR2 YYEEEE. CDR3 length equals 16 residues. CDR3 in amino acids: CASSFFGGQGIYEQYF. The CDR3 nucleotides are TGTGCCAGCAGCTTCTTTGGGGGACAGGGAATTTACGAGCAGTACTTC.

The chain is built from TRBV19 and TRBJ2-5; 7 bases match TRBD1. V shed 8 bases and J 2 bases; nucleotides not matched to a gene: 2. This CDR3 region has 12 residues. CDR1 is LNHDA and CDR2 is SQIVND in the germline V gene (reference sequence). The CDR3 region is CASGDRQETQYF. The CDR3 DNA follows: TGTGCCAGTGGGGACAGACAAGAGACCCAGTACTTC.

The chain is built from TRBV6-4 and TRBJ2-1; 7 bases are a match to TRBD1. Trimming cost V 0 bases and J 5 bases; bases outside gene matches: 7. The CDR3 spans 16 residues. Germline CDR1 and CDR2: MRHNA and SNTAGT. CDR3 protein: CASSDSPGQTHNEQFF. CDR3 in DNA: TGTGCCAGCAGTGACTCACCGGGACAGACCCACAATGAGCAGTTCTTC.

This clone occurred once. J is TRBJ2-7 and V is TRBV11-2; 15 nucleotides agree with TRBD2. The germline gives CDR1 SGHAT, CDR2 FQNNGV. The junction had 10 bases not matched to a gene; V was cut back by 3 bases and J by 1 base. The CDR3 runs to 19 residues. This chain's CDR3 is CASSFGLAGGTGLSYEQYF. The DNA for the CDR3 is TGTGCCAGCAGCTTCGGACTAGCGGGAGGGACTGGTCTTTCCTACGAGCAGTACTTC. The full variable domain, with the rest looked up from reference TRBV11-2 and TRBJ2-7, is EAGVAQSPRYKIIEKRQSVAFWCNPISGHATLYWYQQILGQGPKLLIQFQNNGVVDDSQLPKDRFSAERLKGVDSTLKIQPAKLEDSAVYLCASSFGLAGGTGLSYEQYFGPGTRLTVT.

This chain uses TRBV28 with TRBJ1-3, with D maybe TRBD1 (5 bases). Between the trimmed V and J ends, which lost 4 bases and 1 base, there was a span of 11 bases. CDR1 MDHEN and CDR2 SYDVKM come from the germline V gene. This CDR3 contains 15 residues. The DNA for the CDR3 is TGTGCCAGCAGTTCGGCCGGGGGATCTGGAAACACCATATATTTT. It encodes CASSSAGGSGNTIYF.

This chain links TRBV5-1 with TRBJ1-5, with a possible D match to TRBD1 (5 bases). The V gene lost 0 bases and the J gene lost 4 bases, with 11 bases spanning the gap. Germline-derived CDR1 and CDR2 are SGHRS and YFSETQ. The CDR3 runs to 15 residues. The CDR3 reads CASSLDGRGNQPQHF. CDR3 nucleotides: TGCGCCAGCAGCTTGGACGGGAGGGGAAATCAGCCCCAGCATTTT.

In nucleotides, the CDR3 is TGTGCCAGCAGTTTAACGAGGACAGTTAATAGTCAGCCCCAGCATTTT. Amino acids: CASSLTRTVNSQPQHF. The J gene is TRBJ1-5, the V gene TRBV28; maybe TRBD1 (6 bases). In germline, CDR1 is MDHEN, CDR2 SYDVKM. Deletions cut 2 bases from V and 6 bases from J, with 17 bases between. This CDR3 spans 16 amino acids.